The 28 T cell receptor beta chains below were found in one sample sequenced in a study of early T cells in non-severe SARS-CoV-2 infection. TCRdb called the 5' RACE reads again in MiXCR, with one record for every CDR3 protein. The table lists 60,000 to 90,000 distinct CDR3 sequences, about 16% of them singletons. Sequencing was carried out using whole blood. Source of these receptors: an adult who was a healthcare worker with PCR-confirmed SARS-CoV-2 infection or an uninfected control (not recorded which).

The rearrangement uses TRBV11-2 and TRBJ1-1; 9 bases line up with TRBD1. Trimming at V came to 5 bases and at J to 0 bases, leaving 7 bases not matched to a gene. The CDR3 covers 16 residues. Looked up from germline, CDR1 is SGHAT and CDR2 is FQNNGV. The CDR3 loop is CASSPRTGDVNTEAFF. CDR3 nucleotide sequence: TGTGCCAGCAGCCCGCGGACAGGGGACGTGAACACTGAAGCTTTCTTT.

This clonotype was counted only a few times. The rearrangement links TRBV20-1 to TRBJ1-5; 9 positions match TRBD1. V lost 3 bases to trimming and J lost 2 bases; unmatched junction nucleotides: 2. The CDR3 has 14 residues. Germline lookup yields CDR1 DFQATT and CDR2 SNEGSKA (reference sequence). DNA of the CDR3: TGCAGTGCTAGGGGACAGGGCGGCAATCAGCCCCAGCATTTT. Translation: CSARGQGGNQPQHF.

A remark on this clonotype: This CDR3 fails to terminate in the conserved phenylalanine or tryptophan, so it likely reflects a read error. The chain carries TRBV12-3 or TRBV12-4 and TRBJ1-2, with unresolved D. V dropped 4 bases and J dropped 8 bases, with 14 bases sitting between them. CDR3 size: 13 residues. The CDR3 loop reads CASSSGGVGGYTS. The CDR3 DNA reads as TGTGCCAGCAGTTCAGGCGGGGTTGGGGGCTACACCTCC.

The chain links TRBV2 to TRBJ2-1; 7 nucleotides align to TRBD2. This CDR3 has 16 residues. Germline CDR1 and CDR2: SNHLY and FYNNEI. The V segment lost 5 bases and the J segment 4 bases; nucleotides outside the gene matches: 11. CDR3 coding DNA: TGTGCCAGCAGTCCTCTGCTAGCGGAAGTTTACAATGAGCAGTTCTTC. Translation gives CASSPLLAEVYNEQFF. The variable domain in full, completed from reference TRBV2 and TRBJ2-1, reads EPEVTQTPSHQVTQMGQEVILRCVPISNHLYFYWYRQILGQKVEFLVSFYNNEISEKSEIFDDQFSVERPDGSNFTLKIRSTKLEDSAMYFCASSPLLAEVYNEQFFGPGTRLTVL.

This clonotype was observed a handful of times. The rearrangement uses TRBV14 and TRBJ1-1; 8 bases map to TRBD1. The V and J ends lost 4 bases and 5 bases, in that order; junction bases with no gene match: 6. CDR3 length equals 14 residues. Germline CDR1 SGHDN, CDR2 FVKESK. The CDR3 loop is CASSLHTGGTEAFF. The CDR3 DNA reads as TGTGCCAGCAGCCTGCATACAGGGGGTACTGAAGCTTTCTTT.

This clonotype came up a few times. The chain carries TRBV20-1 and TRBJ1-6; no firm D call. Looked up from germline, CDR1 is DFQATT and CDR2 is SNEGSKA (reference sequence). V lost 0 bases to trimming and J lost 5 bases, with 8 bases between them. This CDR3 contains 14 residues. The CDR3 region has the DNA TGCAGTGCTAGAGATTGGAGTCATAATTCACCCCTCCACTTT. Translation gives CSARDWSHNSPLHF.

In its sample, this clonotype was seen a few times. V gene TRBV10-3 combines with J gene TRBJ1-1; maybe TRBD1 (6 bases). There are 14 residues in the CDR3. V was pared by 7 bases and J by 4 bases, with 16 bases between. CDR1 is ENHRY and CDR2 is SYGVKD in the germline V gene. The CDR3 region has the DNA TGTGCCATCACCACGGGGGTAGGGGGCACTGAAGCTTTCTTT. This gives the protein CAITTGVGGTEAFF.

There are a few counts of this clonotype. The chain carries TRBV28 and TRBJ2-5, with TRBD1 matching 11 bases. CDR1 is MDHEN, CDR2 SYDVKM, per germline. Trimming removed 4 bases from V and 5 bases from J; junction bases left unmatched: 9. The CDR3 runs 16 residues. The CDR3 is CASSSPRTGGFETQYF. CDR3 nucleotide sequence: TGTGCCAGCAGTTCCCCTAGGACAGGGGGCTTCGAGACCCAGTACTTC.

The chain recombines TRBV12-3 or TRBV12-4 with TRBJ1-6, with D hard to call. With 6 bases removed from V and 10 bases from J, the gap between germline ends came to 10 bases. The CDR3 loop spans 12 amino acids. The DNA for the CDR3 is TGTGCCAGCAGCCCTCTGGGATCACCCCTCCACTTT. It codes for CASSPLGSPLHF.

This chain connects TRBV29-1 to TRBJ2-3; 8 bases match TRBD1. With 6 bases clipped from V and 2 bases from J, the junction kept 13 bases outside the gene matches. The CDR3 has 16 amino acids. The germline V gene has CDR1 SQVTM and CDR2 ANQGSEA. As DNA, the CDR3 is TGCAGCGTGGGGACAGGACACCTGCCTTCCACAGATACGCAGTATTTT. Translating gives CSVGTGHLPSTDTQYF.

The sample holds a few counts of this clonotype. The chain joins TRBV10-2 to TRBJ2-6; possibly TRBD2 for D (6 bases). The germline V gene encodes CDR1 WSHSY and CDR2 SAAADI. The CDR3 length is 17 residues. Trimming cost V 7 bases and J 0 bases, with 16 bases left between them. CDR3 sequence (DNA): TGCGCCAGCACGGCCAGCGGGCTAGTCTCTGGGGCCAACGTCCTGACTTTC. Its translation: CASTASGLVSGANVLTF.

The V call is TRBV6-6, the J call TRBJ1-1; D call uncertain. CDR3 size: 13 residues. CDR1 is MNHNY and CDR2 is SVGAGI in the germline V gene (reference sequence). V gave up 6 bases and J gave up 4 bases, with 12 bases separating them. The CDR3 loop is CASSLKESTEAFF. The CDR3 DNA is TGTGCCAGCAGCCTTAAAGAGTCCACTGAAGCTTTCTTT.

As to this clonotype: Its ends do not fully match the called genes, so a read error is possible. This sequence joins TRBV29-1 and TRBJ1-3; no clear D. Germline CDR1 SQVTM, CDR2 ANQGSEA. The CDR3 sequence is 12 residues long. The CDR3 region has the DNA TGTAGCGTTGTGGCAGGCGGAAACACCATATATTTT. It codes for CSVVAGGNTIYF.

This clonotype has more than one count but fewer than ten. CDR3 sequence reads: CASSLPGRAGYGYTF. CDR3 DNA sequence: TGTGCCAGCAGTTTACCAGGGCGGGCGGGCTATGGCTACACCTTC. This chain links TRBV28 with TRBJ1-2, with D perhaps matching TRBD1 (5 bases). Per germline, CDR1 MDHEN and CDR2 SYDVKM. This CDR3 contains 15 residues. The ends were cut back, 2 bases at V and 4 bases at J, with 14 bases in the middle.

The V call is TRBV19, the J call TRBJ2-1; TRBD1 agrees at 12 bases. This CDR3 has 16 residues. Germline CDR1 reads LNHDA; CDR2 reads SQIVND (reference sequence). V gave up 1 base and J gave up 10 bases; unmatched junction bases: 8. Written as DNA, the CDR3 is TGTGCCAGTAGTATAGGAATGGGGACAGGGGGCTGGGAGCAGTTCTTC. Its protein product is CASSIGMGTGGWEQFF.

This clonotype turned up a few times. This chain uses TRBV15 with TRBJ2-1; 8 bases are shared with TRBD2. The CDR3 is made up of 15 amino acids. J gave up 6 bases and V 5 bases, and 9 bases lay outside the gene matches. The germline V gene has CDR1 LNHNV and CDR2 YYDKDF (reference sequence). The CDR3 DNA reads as TGTGCCACCAGCCCCGGACTAGCTGTCGGCAATGAGCAGTTCTTC. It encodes CATSPGLAVGNEQFF.

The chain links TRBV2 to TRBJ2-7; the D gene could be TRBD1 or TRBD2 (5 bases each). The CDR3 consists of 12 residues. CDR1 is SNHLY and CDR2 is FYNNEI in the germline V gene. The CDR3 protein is CVTGTSTYEQYF. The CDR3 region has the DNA TGTGTCACCGGGACCTCCACCTACGAGCAGTACTTC.

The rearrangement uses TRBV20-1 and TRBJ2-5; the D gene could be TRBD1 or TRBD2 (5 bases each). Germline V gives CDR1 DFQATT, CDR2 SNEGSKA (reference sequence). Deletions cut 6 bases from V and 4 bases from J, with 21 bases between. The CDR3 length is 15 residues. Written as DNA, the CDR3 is TGCAGTGCGGGTTTTTTAGCGCTGAGGGGAGAGACCCAGTACTTC. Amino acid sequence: CSAGFLALRGETQYF.

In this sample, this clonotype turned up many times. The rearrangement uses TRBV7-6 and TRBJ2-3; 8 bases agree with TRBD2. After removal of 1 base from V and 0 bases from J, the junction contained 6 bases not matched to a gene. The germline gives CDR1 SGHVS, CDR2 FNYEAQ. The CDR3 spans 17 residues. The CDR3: CASSLVPTGGSTDTQYF. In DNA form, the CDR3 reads TGTGCCAGCAGCTTAGTCCCCACGGGAGGGAGCACAGATACGCAGTATTTT. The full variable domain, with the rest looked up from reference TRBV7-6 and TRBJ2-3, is GAGVSQSPRYKVTKRGQDVALRCDPISGHVSLYWYRQALGQGPEFLTYFNYEAQQDKSGLPNDRFSAERPEGSISTLTIQRTEQRDSAMYRCASSLVPTGGSTDTQYFGPGTRLTVL.

DNA for the CDR3: TGTGCGGCTGGCGCAGATACGCAGTATTTT. It specifies CAAGADTQYF. The chain links TRBV6-6 to TRBJ2-3; no definite D call. The CDR3 contains 10 residues. CDR1 is MNHNY and CDR2 is SVGAGI in the germline V gene (reference sequence).

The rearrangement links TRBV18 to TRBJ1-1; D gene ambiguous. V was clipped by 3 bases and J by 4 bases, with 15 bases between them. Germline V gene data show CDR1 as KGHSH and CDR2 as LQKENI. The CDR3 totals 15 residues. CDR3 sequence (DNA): TGTGCCAGCTCACCCGGAGTCGGGTGGGGCACTGAAGCTTTCTTT. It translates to CASSPGVGWGTEAFF.

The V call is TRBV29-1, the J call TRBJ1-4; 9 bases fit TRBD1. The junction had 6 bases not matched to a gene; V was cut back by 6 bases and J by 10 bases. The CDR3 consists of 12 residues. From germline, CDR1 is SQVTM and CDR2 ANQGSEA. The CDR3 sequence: CSVWTGARKLFF. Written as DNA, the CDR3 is TGCAGCGTGTGGACAGGGGCCAGAAAACTGTTTTTT.

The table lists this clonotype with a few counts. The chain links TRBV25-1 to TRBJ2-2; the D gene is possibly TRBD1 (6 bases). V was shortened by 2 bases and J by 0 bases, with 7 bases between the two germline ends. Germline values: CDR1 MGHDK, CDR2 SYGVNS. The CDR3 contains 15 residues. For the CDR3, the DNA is TGTGCCAGCAGTGAAGACAGGCCGAACACCGGGGAGCTGTTTTTT. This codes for CASSEDRPNTGELFF.

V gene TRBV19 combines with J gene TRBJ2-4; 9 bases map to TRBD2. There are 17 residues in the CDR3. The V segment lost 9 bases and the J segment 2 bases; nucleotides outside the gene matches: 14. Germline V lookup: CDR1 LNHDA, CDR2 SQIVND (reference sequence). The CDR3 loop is CASQPYGREGPKNIQYF. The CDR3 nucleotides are TGTGCCAGCCAGCCCTACGGGCGGGAGGGCCCCAAAAACATTCAGTACTTC.

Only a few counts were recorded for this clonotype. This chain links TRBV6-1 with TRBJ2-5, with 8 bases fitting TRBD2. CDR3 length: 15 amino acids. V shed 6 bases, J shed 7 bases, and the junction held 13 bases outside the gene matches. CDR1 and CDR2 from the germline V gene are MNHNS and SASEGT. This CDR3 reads CASRQSGGAPGTQYF. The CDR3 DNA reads TGTGCCAGCAGACAATCGGGGGGGGCGCCCGGGACCCAGTACTTC.

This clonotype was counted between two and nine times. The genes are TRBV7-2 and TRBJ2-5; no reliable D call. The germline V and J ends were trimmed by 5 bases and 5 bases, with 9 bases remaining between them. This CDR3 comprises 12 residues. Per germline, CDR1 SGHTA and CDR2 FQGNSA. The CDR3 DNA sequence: TGTGCCAGCAGCCCCCATGGGGAGACCCAGTACTTC. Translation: CASSPHGETQYF.

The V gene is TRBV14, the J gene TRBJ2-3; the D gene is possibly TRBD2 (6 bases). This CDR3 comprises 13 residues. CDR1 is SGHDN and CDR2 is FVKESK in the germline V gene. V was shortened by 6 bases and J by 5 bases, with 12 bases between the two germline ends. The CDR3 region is CASRQWGEDTQYF. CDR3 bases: TGTGCCAGCAGGCAATGGGGGGAAGATACGCAGTATTTT.

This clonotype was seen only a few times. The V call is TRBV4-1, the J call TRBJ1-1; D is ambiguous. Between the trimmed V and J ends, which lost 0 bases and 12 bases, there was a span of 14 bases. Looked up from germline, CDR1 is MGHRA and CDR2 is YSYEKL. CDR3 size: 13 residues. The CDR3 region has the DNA TGCGCCAGCAGCCAAGACCCGGGTGCGGGTACTTTCTTT. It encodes CASSQDPGAGTFF.